These 5 T cell receptor beta chains were all obtained from the same sample, sequenced in a study of cytomegalovirus exposure and HLA in healthy donors. Researchers ran the PCR with 60 Vbeta and 13 Jbeta primers. Assay used: immunoSEQ multiplex PCR; TCRdb lists only in-frame clones, some missing. The clone table shows some 200,000 clones, with the ten largest holding approximately 6.4%. Sequenced: PBMCs. These receptors all stem from a man aged 30 to 39 in good health and CMV-seronegative.

The rearrangement links TRBV5-1 to TRBJ2-5, with 11 bases identical to TRBD2. In germline, CDR1 is SGHRS, CDR2 YFSETQ. The CDR3 consists of 14 residues. V gave up 1 base and J gave up 9 bases; unmatched junction bases: 5. The CDR3 bases are TGCGCCAGCAGCTTGACCGTAGCGGGGGGGCCCCAGTACTTC. It translates to CASSLTVAGGPQYF. Complete variable domain (other parts from reference TRBV5-1 and TRBJ2-5): KAGVTQTPRYLIKTRGQQVTLSCSPISGHRSVSWYQQTPGQGLQFLFEYFSETQRNKGNFPGRFSGRQFSNSRSEMNVSTLELGDSALYLCASSLTVAGGPQYFGPGTRLLVL.

The genes are TRBV30 and TRBJ1-3, with a possible D match to TRBD1 (5 bases). The germline V and J ends were trimmed by 3 bases and 1 base, with 16 bases remaining between them. This CDR3 spans 16 amino acids. Germline CDR1 GTSNPN, CDR2 SVGIG (reference sequence). CDR3 region: CAWSGGPLVSGNTIYF. The CDR3 nucleotides are TGTGCCTGGAGCGGGGGTCCACTTGTATCTGGAAACACCATATATTTT.

This sequence joins TRBV5-1 and TRBJ2-2, with 8 bases matching TRBD1. Germline V gives CDR1 SGHRS, CDR2 YFSETQ. J gave up 4 bases and V 0 bases, and 2 bases lay outside the gene matches. The CDR3 covers 15 residues. CDR3 protein: CASSLGQGSTGELFF. The CDR3 DNA reads TGCGCCAGCAGCTTGGGACAGGGGTCCACCGGGGAGCTGTTTTTT. The full variable domain, completed using reference TRBV5-1 and TRBJ2-2, is KAGVTQTPRYLIKTRGQQVTLSCSPISGHRSVSWYQQTPGQGLQFLFEYFSETQRNKGNFPGRFSGRQFSNSRSEMNVSTLELGDSALYLCASSLGQGSTGELFFGEGSRLTVL.

This chain uses TRBV19 with TRBJ2-1; weak D call: TRBD2 (6 bases). V was pared by 9 bases and J by 2 bases, with 23 bases between. The CDR3 runs to 17 residues. Per germline, CDR1 LNHDA and CDR2 SQIVND (reference sequence). CDR3 region: CASEYPSGGGAYNEQFF. Written as DNA, the CDR3 is TGTGCCAGCGAGTACCCCTCCGGAGGCGGGGCCTACAATGAGCAGTTCTTC.

This chain joins TRBV2 and TRBJ2-1; 11 bases agree with TRBD2. The germline CDR1 and CDR2 sequences are SNHLY and FYNNEI. CDR3 length equals 14 residues. The ends lost 6 bases at V and 3 bases at J; junction bases unmatched: 1. The CDR3 here is CASRGLADYNEQFF. In nucleotides, the CDR3 is TGTGCCAGCAGGGGACTAGCGGACTACAATGAGCAGTTCTTC.